These 16 T cell receptor beta chains originate from one sample sequenced in a study of identifying expanded T cells in peripheral blood. Produced via immunoSEQ multiplex PCR; TCRdb's table is partial and in-frame only. The profile shows tens of thousands of clones, about 80% of them singletons. Input material: blood. The source is a person aged 18-70 years in good health.

The chain recombines TRBV30 with TRBJ1-5, with TRBD1 as a possible D gene (5 bases). Looked up from germline, CDR1 is GTSNPN and CDR2 is SVGIG (reference sequence). V gave up 4 bases and J gave up 2 bases, with 15 bases separating them. This CDR3 spans 15 amino acids. This CDR3 reads CAWTGNRGGNQPQHF. CDR3 sequence (DNA): TGTGCCTGGACAGGGAATCGCGGCGGCAATCAGCCCCAGCATTTT.

V usage is TRBV19 and J usage is TRBJ1-2; possibly TRBD1 for D (5 bases). Trimming left V 7 bases short and J 8 bases short, with 14 bases between. The CDR3 totals 12 residues. CDR1 is LNHDA and CDR2 is SQIVND in the germline V gene (reference sequence). As DNA, the CDR3 is TGTGCCAGTAAGGAAGGGGTCCGGGGCTACACCTTC. Its translation is CASKEGVRGYTF.

The chain is built from TRBV29-1 and TRBJ2-7; 9 bases are shared with TRBD2. The CDR3 covers 17 residues. From germline, CDR1 is SQVTM and CDR2 ANQGSEA. The junction had 16 bases not matched to a gene; V was cut back by 2 bases and J by 5 bases. The CDR3 DNA reads TGCAGCGTTGAAACCAGACTTAGGGCGGGAGGGCCCAACGAGCAGTACTTC. As protein: CSVETRLRAGGPNEQYF.

CDR3 loop: CASSSQTVSYEQYF. In DNA form, the CDR3 reads TGTGCCAGCAGTTCCCAGACAGTCTCCTACGAGCAGTACTTC. The chain employs TRBV27 and TRBJ2-7; D is perhaps TRBD1 (5 bases). V lost 4 bases, J lost 0 bases, and 10 bases lay in between. The CDR3 sequence is 14 residues long. The germline V gene encodes CDR1 MNHEY and CDR2 SMNVEV (reference sequence).

The CDR3 DNA sequence: TGTGCCAGCGGAACAGACAGGGGGAACTATGGCTACACCTTC. Translated, it gives CASGTDRGNYGYTF. The gene calls are TRBV28 and TRBJ1-2; 9 bases are a match to TRBD1. This CDR3 has 14 amino acids. The germline CDR1 and CDR2 sequences are MDHEN and SYDVKM. The junction had 6 bases not matched to a gene; V was cut back by 8 bases and J by 2 bases.

This clone was detected a few times. This chain uses TRBV5-4 with TRBJ1-1; D ambiguous. CDR1 and CDR2 (germline): SGHNT, YYREEE (reference sequence). V was trimmed by 7 bases and J by 1 base, leaving 5 bases between them. CDR3 length equals 11 residues. The CDR3 is CASVGNTEAFF. The CDR3 DNA follows: TGTGCCAGCGTAGGGAACACTGAAGCTTTCTTT.

The CDR3, as DNA: TGCGCCAGCAGTGAACAGGGCTTGGGCGGCTACACCTTC. Residues: CASSEQGLGGYTF. The chain joins TRBV10-2 to TRBJ1-2; tentatively, D is TRBD1 (6 bases). The V end was cut by 3 bases, the J end by 8 bases, with 13 bases between. Germline CDR1 reads WSHSY; CDR2 reads SAAADI. This CDR3 comprises 13 residues.

J is TRBJ2-2 and V is TRBV19, with TRBD1 identical over 10 bases. Germline CDR1 and CDR2: LNHDA and SQIVND (reference sequence). The ends lost 5 bases at V and 6 bases at J; junction bases unmatched: 6. The CDR3 spans 15 residues. The CDR3 is CASSVPGTGAGELFF. DNA of the CDR3: TGTGCCAGTAGTGTCCCCGGGACAGGGGCCGGGGAGCTGTTTTTT.

The chain is built from TRBV27 and TRBJ1-1; tentative D call: TRBD1 (5 bases). CDR3 size: 15 residues. Germline-derived CDR1 and CDR2 are MNHEY and SMNVEV (reference sequence). Trimming pared 4 bases from V and 4 bases from J, leaving 16 bases between. The DNA for the CDR3 is TGTGCCAGCAGTTCCCTCTTCGGGGGTCGCACTGAAGCTTTCTTT. It yields the protein CASSSLFGGRTEAFF.

The sample holds one count of this clone. The J gene is TRBJ1-1, the V gene TRBV5-4; TRBD1 aligns across 7 bases. J was trimmed by 0 bases and V by 10 bases; bases with no gene match: 6. Germline V gene lookup returns CDR1 SGHNT and CDR2 YYREEE (reference sequence). This CDR3 has 13 amino acids. CDR3 protein: CAGGQTLNTEAFF. DNA for the CDR3: TGTGCCGGGGGACAGACCTTGAACACTGAAGCTTTCTTT.

This clone was recorded a few times. The chain couples TRBV9 to TRBJ2-6, with D possibly matching TRBD1 (6 bases). V lost 0 bases and J 0 bases, leaving 13 bases between the germline ends. The CDR3 spans 18 residues. Germline loops: CDR1 SGDLS, CDR2 YYNGEE. CDR3: CASSVEGHQISGANVLTF. In nucleotides, the CDR3 is TGTGCCAGCAGCGTAGAGGGACACCAGATCTCTGGGGCCAACGTCCTGACTTTC.

The rearrangement uses TRBV4-1 and TRBJ2-7; D might be TRBD2 (6 bases). CDR3 size: 14 residues. Germline assignment: CDR1 MGHRA and CDR2 YSYEKL. V dropped 1 base and J dropped 3 bases, with 10 bases sitting between them. The CDR3: CASSQGPAGYEQYV. The CDR3 nucleotides read TGCGCCAGCAGCCAAGGTCCAGCGGGCTACGAGCAGTACGTC.

This clone was counted a single time. V usage is TRBV15 and J usage is TRBJ1-5; no clear D gene. Trimming took off 4 bases at V and 4 bases at J, with 17 bases between the two ends. The CDR3 is 16 residues long. Per the germline V gene, CDR1 is LNHNV and CDR2 is YYDKDF (reference sequence). CDR3 region: CATSTELPDLNQPQHF. Here the CDR3 DNA reads TGTGCCACCAGCACCGAACTACCCGACCTAAATCAGCCCCAGCATTTT. The variable domain in full, completed from reference TRBV15 and TRBJ1-5, reads DAMVIQNPRYQVTQFGKPVTLSCSQTLNHNVMYWYQQKSSQAPKLLFHYYDKDFNNEADTPDNFQSRRPNTSFCFLDIRSPGLGDTAMYLCATSTELPDLNQPQHFGDGTRLSIL.

This sequence joins TRBV5-1 and TRBJ1-1; D call uncertain. This CDR3 has 13 amino acids. Germline CDR1 reads SGHRS; CDR2 reads YFSETQ. V dropped 4 bases and J dropped 4 bases, with 11 bases sitting between them. Here the CDR3 reads CASSIGPSTEAFF. The CDR3, as DNA: TGCGCCAGCAGCATCGGACCGAGCACTGAAGCTTTCTTT.

The chain joins TRBV4-1 to TRBJ2-7; perhaps D is TRBD1 or TRBD2 (5 bases each). Germline CDR1 reads MGHRA; CDR2 reads YSYEKL. This CDR3 is 11 amino acids long. Trimming took off 1 base at V and 9 bases at J, with 7 bases between the two ends. The CDR3 DNA reads TGCGCCAGCAGCCAAGGTGGGACGCAGTACTTC. Amino acids: CASSQGGTQYF.

The chain employs TRBV7-8 and TRBJ2-2; D might be TRBD2 (5 bases). V lost 1 base to trimming and J lost 7 bases, with 7 bases between them. The CDR3 spans 13 residues. CDR1 and CDR2 (germline): SGHVS, FQNEAQ. The CDR3 nucleotides are TGTGCCAGCAGCTTAGTACGGGGCGGGGAGCTGTTTTTT. As protein: CASSLVRGGELFF. Filled out from reference TRBV7-8 and TRBJ2-2, the complete variable domain reads GAGVSQSPRYKVAKRGQDVALRCDPISGHVSLFWYQQALGQGPEFLTYFQNEAQLDKSGLPSDRFFAERPEGSVSTLKIQRTQQEDSAVYLCASSLVRGGELFFGEGSRLTVL.